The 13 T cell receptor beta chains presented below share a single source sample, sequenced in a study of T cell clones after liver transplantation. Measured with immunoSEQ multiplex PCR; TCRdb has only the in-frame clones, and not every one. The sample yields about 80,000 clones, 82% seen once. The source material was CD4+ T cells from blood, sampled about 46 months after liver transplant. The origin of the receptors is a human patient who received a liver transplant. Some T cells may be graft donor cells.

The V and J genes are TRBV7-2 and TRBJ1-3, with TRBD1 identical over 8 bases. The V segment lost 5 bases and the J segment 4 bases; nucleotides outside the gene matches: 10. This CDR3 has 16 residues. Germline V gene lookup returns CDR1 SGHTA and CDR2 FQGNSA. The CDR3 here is CASSPADRGAGNTIYF. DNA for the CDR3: TGTGCCAGCAGCCCCGCAGACAGGGGTGCCGGAAACACCATATATTTT.

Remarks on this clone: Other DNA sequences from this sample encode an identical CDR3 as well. The CDR3 sequence: CASSSSGRYHEQYF. CDR3 bases: TGTGCCAGCAGTTCTAGCGGGAGGTACCACGAGCAGTACTTC. V usage is TRBV7-2 and J usage is TRBJ2-7, with 11 positions matching TRBD2. CDR1 SGHTA and CDR2 FQGNSA come from the germline V gene. This CDR3 has 14 amino acids. V was pared by 6 bases and J by 5 bases, with 6 bases of the junction left unmatched.

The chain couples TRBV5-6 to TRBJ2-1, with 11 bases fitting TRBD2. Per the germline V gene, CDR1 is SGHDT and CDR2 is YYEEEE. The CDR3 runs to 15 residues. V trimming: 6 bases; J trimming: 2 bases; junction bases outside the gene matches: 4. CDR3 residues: CASNPSGRPYNEQFF. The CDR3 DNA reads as TGTGCCAGCAACCCTAGCGGGAGGCCCTACAATGAGCAGTTCTTC.

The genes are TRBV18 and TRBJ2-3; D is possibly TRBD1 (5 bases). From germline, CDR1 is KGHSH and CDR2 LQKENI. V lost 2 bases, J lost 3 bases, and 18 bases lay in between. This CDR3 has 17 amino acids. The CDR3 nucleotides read TGTGCCAGCTCACCAAACCAGGGTGGAGTGTCAACAGATACGCAGTATTTT. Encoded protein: CASSPNQGGVSTDTQYF.

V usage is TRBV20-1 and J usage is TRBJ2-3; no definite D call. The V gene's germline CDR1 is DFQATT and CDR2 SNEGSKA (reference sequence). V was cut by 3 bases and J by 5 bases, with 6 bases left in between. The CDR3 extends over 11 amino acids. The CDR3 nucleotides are TGCAGTGCTAGCAGTAGAGATACGCAGTATTTT. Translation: CSASSRDTQYF.

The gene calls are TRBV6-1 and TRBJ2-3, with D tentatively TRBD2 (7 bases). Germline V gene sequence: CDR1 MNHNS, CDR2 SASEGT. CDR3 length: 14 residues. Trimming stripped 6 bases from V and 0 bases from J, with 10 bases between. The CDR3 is CASRKGGSTDTQYF. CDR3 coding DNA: TGTGCCAGCAGAAAGGGGGGGAGCACAGATACGCAGTATTTT.

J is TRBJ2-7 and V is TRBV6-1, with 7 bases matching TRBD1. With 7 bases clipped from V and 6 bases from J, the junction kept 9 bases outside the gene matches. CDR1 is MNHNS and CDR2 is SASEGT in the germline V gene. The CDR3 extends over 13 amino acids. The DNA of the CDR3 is TGTGCCAGCACCCTTATTGACAGGGCCGAGCAGTACTTC. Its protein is CASTLIDRAEQYF.

CDR3 in DNA: TGTGCCAGCACCCGGACAGGGTACAATGAGCAGTTCTTC. Protein product: CASTRTGYNEQFF. V and J are TRBV27 and TRBJ2-1; 8 bases are a match to TRBD1. The CDR3 loop spans 13 amino acids. Germline V gene data show CDR1 as MNHEY and CDR2 as SMNVEV (reference sequence). The V segment lost 7 bases and the J segment 4 bases; nucleotides outside the gene matches: 3.

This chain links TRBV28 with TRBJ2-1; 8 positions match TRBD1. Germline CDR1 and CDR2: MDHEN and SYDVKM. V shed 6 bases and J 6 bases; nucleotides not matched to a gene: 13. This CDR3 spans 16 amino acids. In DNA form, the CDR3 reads TGTGCCAGCAGCCGTATACCGGACAGGGTCCGCAATGAGCAGTTCTTC. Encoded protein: CASSRIPDRVRNEQFF.

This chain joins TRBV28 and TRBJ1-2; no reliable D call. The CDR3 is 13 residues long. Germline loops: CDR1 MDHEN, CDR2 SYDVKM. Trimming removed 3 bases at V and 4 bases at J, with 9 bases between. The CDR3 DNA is TGTGCCAGCAGTTTTGTCGGTGTCTATGGCTACACCTTC. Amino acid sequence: CASSFVGVYGYTF.

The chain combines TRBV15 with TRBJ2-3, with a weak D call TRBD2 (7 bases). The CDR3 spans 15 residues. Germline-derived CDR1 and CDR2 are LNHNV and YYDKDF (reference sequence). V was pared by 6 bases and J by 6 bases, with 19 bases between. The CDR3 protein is CATRTGGAGEDTQYF. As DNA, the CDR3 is TGTGCCACCAGGACTGGGGGGGCAGGGGAGGATACGCAGTATTTT.

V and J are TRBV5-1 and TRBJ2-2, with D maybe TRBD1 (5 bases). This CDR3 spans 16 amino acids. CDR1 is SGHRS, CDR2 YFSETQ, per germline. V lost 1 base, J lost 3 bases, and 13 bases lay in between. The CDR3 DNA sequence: TGCGCCAGCAGCTTGCTTGAACAGGAATACACCGGGGAGCTGTTTTTT. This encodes CASSLLEQEYTGELFF.

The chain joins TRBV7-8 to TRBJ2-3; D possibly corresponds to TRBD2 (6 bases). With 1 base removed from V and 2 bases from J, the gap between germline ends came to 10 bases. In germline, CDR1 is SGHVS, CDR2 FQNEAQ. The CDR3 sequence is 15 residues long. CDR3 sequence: CASSLVGGFTDTQYF. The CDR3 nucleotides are TGTGCCAGCAGCTTAGTCGGGGGATTCACAGATACGCAGTATTTT.